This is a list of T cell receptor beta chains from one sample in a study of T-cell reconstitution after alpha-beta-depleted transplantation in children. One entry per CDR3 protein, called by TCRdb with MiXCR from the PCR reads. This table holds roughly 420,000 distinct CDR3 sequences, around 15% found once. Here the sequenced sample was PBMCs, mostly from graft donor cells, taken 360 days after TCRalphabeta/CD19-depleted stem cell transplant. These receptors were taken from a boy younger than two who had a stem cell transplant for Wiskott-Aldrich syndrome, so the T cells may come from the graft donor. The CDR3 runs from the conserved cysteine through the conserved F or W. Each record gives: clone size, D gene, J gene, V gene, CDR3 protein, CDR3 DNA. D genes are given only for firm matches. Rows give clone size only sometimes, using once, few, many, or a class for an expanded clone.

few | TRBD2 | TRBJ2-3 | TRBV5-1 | CASSKGLELVETQYF | TGCGCCAGCAGCAAGGGACTAGAGTTGGTCGAGACGCAGTATTTT
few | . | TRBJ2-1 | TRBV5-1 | CASSLEGGGHEQFF | TGCGCCAGCAGCTTGGAGGGTGGTGGTCATGAGCAGTTCTTC
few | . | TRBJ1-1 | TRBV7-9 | CASSSGRRAGAEAFF | TGTGCCAGCAGCTCGGGCCGGAGGGCAGGGGCTGAAGCTTTCTTT
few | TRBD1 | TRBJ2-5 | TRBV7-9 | CASSFPGTGGKKTQYF | TGTGCCAGCAGCTTTCCCGGGACAGGGGGGAAAAAGACCCAGTACTTC
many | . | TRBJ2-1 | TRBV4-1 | CASSQDQWGSSYNEQFF | TGCGCCAGCAGCCAAGATCAATGGGGGAGCTCCTACAATGAGCAGTTCTTC
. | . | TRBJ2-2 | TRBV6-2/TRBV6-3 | CASSYRHPTGELFF | TGTGCCAGCAGTTACCGTCATCCGACCGGGGAGCTGTTTTTT
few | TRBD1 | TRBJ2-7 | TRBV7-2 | CASSETGGEQYF | TGTGCCAGCAGTGAAACAGGGGGCGAGCAGTACTTC
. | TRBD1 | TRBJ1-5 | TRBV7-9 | CASSGSGQGAAQPQHF | TGTGCCAGCAGCGGGTCTGGACAGGGGGCGGCTCAGCCCCAGCATTTT
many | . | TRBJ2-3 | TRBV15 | CATSRTAGPSTDTQYF | TGTGCCACCAGCAGAACGGCAGGCCCTAGCACAGATACGCAGTATTTT
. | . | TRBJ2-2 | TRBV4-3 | CASSQGMGTGELFF | TGCGCCAGCAGCCAAGGGATGGGGACCGGGGAGCTGTTTTTT
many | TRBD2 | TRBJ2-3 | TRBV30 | CAWSVKAGATDTQYF | TGTGCCTGGAGTGTAAAAGCGGGGGCCACAGATACGCAGTATTTT
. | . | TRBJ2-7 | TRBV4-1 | CASSHPMADSRNKQYF | TGCGCCAGCAGCCATCCCATGGCAGACAGCCGCAACAAGCAGTACTTC
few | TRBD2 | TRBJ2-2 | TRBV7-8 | CASSLPGGTGNTGELFF | TGTGCCAGCAGCCTACCCGGGGGGACCGGGAACACCGGGGAGCTGTTTTTT
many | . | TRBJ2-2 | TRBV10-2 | CASSEAGFTAGELFF | TGCGCCAGCAGTGAGGCGGGATTTACGGCCGGGGAGCTGTTTTTT
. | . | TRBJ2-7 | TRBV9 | CASSVMAGSYEQYF | TGTGCCAGCAGCGTAATGGCAGGGTCCTACGAGCAGTACTTC
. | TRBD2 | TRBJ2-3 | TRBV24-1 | CATSTAGGTDTQYF | TGTGCCACCAGTACTGCGGGAGGGACAGATACGCAGTATTTT
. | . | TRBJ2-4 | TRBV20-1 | CSGQRPGGTRAKNIQYF | TGCAGTGGCCAGAGGCCGGGTGGTACGCGGGCCAAAAACATTCAGTACTTC
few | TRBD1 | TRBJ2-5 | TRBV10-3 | CAISGGQGGETQYF | TGTGCCATCAGTGGGGGACAGGGTGGAGAGACCCAGTACTTC
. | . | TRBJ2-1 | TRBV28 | CASPSSTGEGNEQFF | TGTGCCAGCCCTAGCTCGACAGGGGAGGGCAATGAGCAGTTCTTC
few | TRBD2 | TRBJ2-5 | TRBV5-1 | CASRTSGDIETQYF | TGCGCCAGCAGGACTAGCGGAGACATAGAGACCCAGTACTTC
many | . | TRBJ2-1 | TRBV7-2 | CASSLWWDNEQFF | TGTGCCAGCAGCTTATGGTGGGACAATGAGCAGTTCTTC
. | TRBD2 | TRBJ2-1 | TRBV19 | CASSIPLLAGRHNEQFF | TGTGCCAGTAGTATCCCCCTACTAGCGGGAAGGCACAATGAGCAGTTCTTC
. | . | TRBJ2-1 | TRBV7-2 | CASQRGLGNNEQFF | TGTGCCAGCCAACGCGGTTTGGGAAACAATGAGCAGTTCTTC
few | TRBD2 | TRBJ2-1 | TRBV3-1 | CASSQELPGGMDEQFF | TGTGCCAGCAGCCAAGAGTTGCCGGGAGGGATGGATGAGCAGTTCTTC
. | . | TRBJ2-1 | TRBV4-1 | CASSQGGSNNEQFF | TGCGCCAGCAGCCAAGGCGGAAGCAACAATGAGCAGTTCTTC
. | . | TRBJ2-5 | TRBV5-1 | CASSLDGEETQYF | TGCGCCAGCAGCTTGGATGGCGAAGAGACCCAGTACTTC
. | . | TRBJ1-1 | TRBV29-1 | CSVEIGRDTEAFF | TGCAGCGTTGAAATCGGACGGGACACTGAAGCTTTCTTT
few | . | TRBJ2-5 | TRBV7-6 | CASSSTGNKYF | TGTGCCAGCAGCTCTACAGGGAACAAGTACTTC
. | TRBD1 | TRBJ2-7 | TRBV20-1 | CSAGDRGPFYEQYF | TGCAGTGCTGGGGACAGGGGACCCTTCTACGAGCAGTACTTC
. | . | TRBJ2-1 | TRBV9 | CASSTLAEQFF | TGTGCCAGCAGCACTCTAGCGGAGCAGTTCTTC
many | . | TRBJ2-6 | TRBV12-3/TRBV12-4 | CASSLPGANVLTF | TGTGCCAGCAGTTTGCCTGGGGCCAACGTCCTGACTTTC
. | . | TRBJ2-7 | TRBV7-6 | CASSLGVGSYEQYF | TGTGCCAGCAGCTTAGGGGTCGGCTCCTACGAGCAGTACTTC
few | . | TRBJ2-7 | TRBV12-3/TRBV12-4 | CASSFGGREQYF | TGTGCCAGCAGTTTCGGTGGGCGCGAGCAGTACTTC
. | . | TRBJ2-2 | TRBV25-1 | CASSPMRPLGGGTGELFF | TGTGCCAGCAGTCCGATGCGCCCTTTGGGGGGAGGCACCGGGGAGCTGTTTTTT
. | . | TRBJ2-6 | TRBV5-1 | CASSLGWFGANVLTF | TGCGCCAGCAGCTTGGGGTGGTTCGGGGCCAACGTCCTGACTTTC
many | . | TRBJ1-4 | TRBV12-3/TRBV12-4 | CASSSTLEREKLFF | TGTGCCAGCAGTTCTACATTGGAGAGGGAAAAACTGTTTTTT
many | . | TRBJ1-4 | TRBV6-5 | CASSSHRNEKLFF | TGTGCCAGCAGCTCCCACAGGAATGAAAAACTGTTTTTT
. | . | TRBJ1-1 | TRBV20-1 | CSASPPMNTEAFF | TGCAGTGCTAGTCCACCCATGAACACTGAAGCTTTCTTT
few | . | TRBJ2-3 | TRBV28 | CASSWLGGTQEYF | TGTGCCAGCAGTTGGTTGGGAGGGACACAGGAGTATTTT
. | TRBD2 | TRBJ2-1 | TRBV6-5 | CASSYFSGRFGNEQFF | TGTGCCAGCAGTTACTTTAGCGGGAGGTTCGGCAATGAGCAGTTCTTC
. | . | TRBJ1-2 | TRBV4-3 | CASSQEGIGYTF | TGCGCCAGCAGCCAAGAAGGAATCGGCTACACCTTC
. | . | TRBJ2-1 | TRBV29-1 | CSVYTGTPSNEQFF | TGCAGCGTTTATACAGGGACTCCCTCGAATGAGCAGTTCTTC
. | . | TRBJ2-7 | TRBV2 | CASSEGLGSSYEQYF | TGTGCCAGCAGTGAAGGTTTAGGGTCCTCCTACGAGCAGTACTTC
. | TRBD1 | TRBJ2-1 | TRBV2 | CASRDRTSYNEQFF | TGTGCCAGCAGGGACAGGACCTCCTACAATGAGCAGTTCTTC
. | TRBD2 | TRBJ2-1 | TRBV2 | CASSRTSGHNEQFF | TGTGCCAGCAGTAGGACTAGCGGGCACAATGAGCAGTTCTTC
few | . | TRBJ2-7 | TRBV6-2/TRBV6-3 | CASSYPSLGLVDYEQYF | TGTGCCAGCAGTTACCCTAGTTTGGGACTCGTGGACTACGAGCAGTACTTC
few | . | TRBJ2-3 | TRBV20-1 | CSEGRAGDTQYF | TGCAGTGAGGGGCGAGCGGGAGATACGCAGTATTTT
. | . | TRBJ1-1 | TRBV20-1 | CSARPGPREGRAFF | TGCAGTGCTAGACCCGGGCCCCGAGAAGGGAGAGCTTTCTTT
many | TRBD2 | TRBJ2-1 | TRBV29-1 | CSVVAGAPYNEQFF | TGCAGCGTTGTAGCGGGAGCCCCTTACAATGAGCAGTTCTTC
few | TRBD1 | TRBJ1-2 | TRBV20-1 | CSAPPTGAYGYTF | TGCAGTGCTCCCCCGACAGGGGCCTATGGCTACACCTTC
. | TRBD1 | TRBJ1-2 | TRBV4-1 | CASSQTGTARVYGYTF | TGCGCCAGCAGCCAAACCGGGACAGCCCGCGTCTATGGCTACACCTTC